By frequency in the sample, the clone carrying this T cell receptor (delta chain) is hyperexpanded. The antigen is not known. The sample originates from a study of gammadelta T cells in human blood. General study results and limits: Microbial exposure appeared to drive polyclonal γδ T cell expansion after birth.

TCRdb re-called the RT-PCR reads with CATT. The table records 600 to 850 delta-chain clones, almost 65% of them present only once. The CDR3 contains 18 residues. Germline values: CDR1 GEAIGNYY, CDR2 EKD. The V and J ends lost 5 bases and 4 bases respectively, with 28 bases between them. The receptor comes from a human donor. The sequencing sample was made of Vgamma9Vdelta2 gamma-delta T cells from adult blood. The rearrangement uses TRDV2 and TRDJ1; D possibly corresponds to TRDD3 (7 bases). The CDR3, as DNA: TGTGCCTGTGTTATCCTACCGAGTACTGGGGCTGAGGTCGATAAACTCATCTTT. It yields the protein CACVILPSTGAEVDKLIF.